This T cell receptor beta chain was captured in a study of cytomegalovirus exposure and HLA in healthy donors. Findings and caveats of the study: The tendency of first-cohort TCR clusters to co-occur in the 100 to 150 validation repertoires emerged from a later analysis.

The table came from immunoSEQ multiplex PCR; TCRdb's copy has only in-frame clones and leaves some out. The data contain about 82,000 clones, about 92% of them singletons. This clone was counted once. Its antigen is currently unknown. Sequenced: PBMCs. This TCR was sampled from a man younger than 35 in good health and CMV-seronegative.

CDR3 nucleotides: TGTGCCAGCAGCTCAGGGGCCTTGAACACTGAAGCTTTCTTT. Translating it yields CASSSGALNTEAFF. The rearrangement links TRBV7-9 to TRBJ1-1; possibly TRBD1 for D (6 bases). CDR1 is SEHNR and CDR2 is FQNEAQ in the germline V gene (reference sequence). The V end was cut by 4 bases, the J end by 0 bases, with 9 bases between. This CDR3 is 14 amino acids long.